This entry features one T cell receptor (beta chain) sequence. This sample is part of a study of control samples from healthy donors and cancer patients. The method was immunoSEQ multiplex PCR; TCRdb's version includes in-frame clones alone and lacks a portion of them. The profile shows approximately 90,000 clones, about 85% of them singletons. The CDR3 is made up of 15 amino acids. Looked up from germline, CDR1 is LGHNA and CDR2 is YSLEER. Trimming took 2 bases from V and 6 from J; bases not matched to a gene: 6. Sequencing was performed on blood. V and J are TRBV4-3 and TRBJ2-2; 7 bases line up with TRBD1. This TCR derives from a woman aged 40-49 years in good health. CDR3 coding DNA: TGCGCCAGCAGCCAAACACAGGGGTGGGCCGGGGAGCTGTTTTTT. Encoded protein: CASSQTQGWAGELFF.